This T cell receptor beta chain was sequenced for a study of somatic mutations in cytotoxic T cells in rheumatoid arthritis. Points on this clone: Its target is not known.

Points from the study as a whole: The study found CD8+ clonality increased with age in rheumatoid arthritis patients, not healthy controls.

CDR1 and CDR2 (germline): MNHEY, SMNVEV (reference sequence). There are 13 residues in the CDR3. The V gene lost 3 bases and the J gene lost 7 bases, with 13 bases spanning the gap. Method: immunoSEQ multiplex PCR; TCRdb's copy keeps in-frame clones and lacks some. The sample shows 20,000 to 25,000 clones, 75% to 80% of them seen only once. This TCR came from an adult with rheumatoid arthritis. What was sequenced was CD8+ T cells sorted from blood. The V gene is TRBV27, the J gene TRBJ2-7; D unresolved. DNA of the CDR3: TGTGCCAGCAGTTTTGGTCCAGAGAGTGAGCAGTACTTC. Its translation is CASSFGPESEQYF.